This T cell receptor (beta chain) originates from a study of cytomegalovirus exposure and HLA in healthy donors. Points from the study as a whole: Relative to the 666-donor mean, N-insertions were reportedly fewer in an Asian-associated ancestry cluster in a later analysis.

The PCR used 60 Vbeta and 13 Jbeta primers. The repertoire was sequenced with immunoSEQ multiplex PCR; TCRdb's copy has only in-frame clones and lacks some. The table lists 130,000 or so clones, over 75% of them singletons. This clone has just a few counts. What it binds is not known. Losses at the gene ends were 6 bases for V and 4 bases for J; bases not matched to a gene: 4. The CDR3 is 13 amino acids. Germline lookup yields CDR1 MNHEY and CDR2 SVGAGI. The chain couples TRBV6-5 to TRBJ1-1, with 8 bases that match TRBD1. The sample consisted of PBMCs. This receptor was taken from a man aged 35-49 years in good health and CMV-seronegative. The CDR3 region has the DNA TGTGCCAGCAGGGACAGGGAGACCACTGAAGCTTTCTTT. Translating gives CASRDRETTEAFF.